Sequencing of this T cell receptor (beta chain) was carried out in a study of CD8 T cells in ankylosing spondylitis. Findings and caveats of the study: Ankylosing spondylitis blood seemed to carry a telltale TCR beta motif made of several highly homologous variants.

TCRdb re-called the 5' RACE reads with MiXCR, one entry per CDR3 protein. The sample gives hundreds of thousands of distinct CDR3 sequences, around 18% of which show up once; about 39% is in the top ten. This clonotype was counted only a few times. Its antigen remains unidentified. The CDR3 covers 13 residues. V lost 6 bases to trimming and J lost 5 bases; unmatched junction nucleotides: 4. The germline gives CDR1 SGHAT, CDR2 FQNNGV. The TCR originated in a male donor with ankylosing spondylitis. Source material: blood, either unsorted or a sorted T cell fraction (not recorded which). This chain links TRBV11-2 with TRBJ2-7; 10 bases fit TRBD1. The CDR3: CASSWDRGHEQYF. The CDR3 nucleotides read TGTGCCAGCAGTTGGGACAGGGGCCACGAGCAGTACTTC.